This is a list of T cell receptor beta chains from one sample in a study of blood T cell repertoires in COVID-19. Generated by immunoSEQ multiplex PCR, the TCRdb table keeps only in-frame clones and is missing some. The data contain about 270,000 clones, approximately 90% of them singletons. Sequences were obtained from PBMCs or T cells enriched from blood (not recorded which). Receptors originate from an older woman in a cohort exposed to, infected with or recovered from COVID-19 (not recorded which). The conserved cysteine and the conserved F or W are not part of the CDR3 here.

V	J	CDR3
TRBV19	TRBJ1-1	ASSIVGRGNTEAF
TRBV10-3	TRBJ1-2	AISPEGSFRPYGYT
TRBV10-1	TRBJ2-5	ASSRSSGRETQY
TRBV5-1	TRBJ2-1	ASSFEAGLLLSYNEQF
TRBV13	TRBJ1-5	ASSFGDREQPQH
TRBV28	TRBJ2-2	ASSPQGARTGELF
TRBV19	TRBJ1-1	ASSMWGVGNTEAF
TRBV19	TRBJ2-2	ASSIWQDRVISTHPSTGELF
TRBV19	TRBJ2-1	ASRGGRIYNEQF
TRBV14	TRBJ2-7	ASSQVSGIYEQY
TRBV23-1	TRBJ2-1	ASSQSRQGDNEQF
TRBV5-1	TRBJ2-7	ASSRGQGYEQY
TRBV23-1	TRBJ1-3	ASSQSWPNSGNTIY
TRBV6-5	TRBJ1-1	ASSNGQLMNTEAF
TRBV28	TRBJ2-7	ASSFGTRVHEQY
TRBV2	TRBJ2-7	ASSAQGGYEQY
TRBV7-2	TRBJ1-1	ASSLRQGWTEAF
TRBV2	TRBJ1-5	ASSGQGGNQPQH
TRBV18	TRBJ1-2	ASSQGASNYGYT
TRBV9	TRBJ2-1	ASSLDSGTYNEQF
TRBV5-1	TRBJ1-1	ASSFFSPGQGNTEAF
TRBV27	TRBJ2-1	ASSPRTGAVQQF
TRBV6-5	TRBJ1-2	ASSPGDYGYT
TRBV11-2	TRBJ2-5	ASSPDRDETQY
TRBV7-9	TRBJ2-5	ASSLGIAGRQETQY
TRBV3-1/TRBV3-2	TRBJ2-7	ASSAGSGYEQY
TRBV14	TRBJ2-3	ASSQAGLRTDTQY
TRBV2	TRBJ1-1	ASRNTPTDPSEAF
TRBV5-1	TRBJ2-2	ASSLPTGNGELF
TRBV7-2	TRBJ2-7	ASSLDGGGDEQY
TRBV19	TRBJ2-3	ASSPQSEISTDTQY
TRBV5-4	TRBJ2-7	ASSLDPAQFEQY
TRBV15	TRBJ1-2	ATSRERGGYGYT
TRBV2	TRBJ2-5	ASRLGGETQY
TRBV5-1	TRBJ2-7	ASSWGTSDSYEQY
TRBV9	TRBJ2-5	ASSVGDSPRETQY
TRBV2	TRBJ1-1	ASNTGNTEAF
TRBV5-1	TRBJ2-1	ASSLAGPNEQF
TRBV4-1	TRBJ2-3	ASSQSAGPRTDTQY
TRBV28	TRBJ1-6	ASSFPDGENSPLH
TRBV19	TRBJ2-4	ASTPRPGQGKNIQY
TRBV6-5	TRBJ1-2	ASSPTGGSRYGYT
TRBV5-4	TRBJ2-7	ASSLAGYPYEQY
TRBV4-3	TRBJ2-5	ASSQWGTGRQETQY
TRBV28	TRBJ1-1	ASSLPGRRTEAF
TRBV11-2	TRBJ2-4	ASSSGQGIAKNIQY
TRBV7-8	TRBJ2-3	ASSLGRSTDTQY
TRBV7-2	TRBJ1-1	ASSLAPGNTEAF